This TCR beta chain was captured in a study of CD8 T cells in Susac syndrome. Findings of the study overall: The study's TCR sequencing and HLA analysis covered a relatively small number of individuals, and the study acknowledged this.

V dropped 4 bases and J dropped 5; count of bases not matched to a gene: 11. In germline, CDR1 is SGHRS, CDR2 YFSETQ. This CDR3 has 15 amino acids. This clonotype appeared a single time. The antigen remains unidentified. Reverse transcription used about 0.45 to 1 ug RNA and random hexamers. Amplification of TCR beta CDR3 used immunoSEQ multiplex PCR across 54 Vbeta and 13 Jbeta. TCRdb recomputed calls from the immunoSEQ multiplex PCR reads with MiXCR, one row per CDR3 protein. Here the sample spans 100,000 to 150,000 distinct CDR3 sequences, over 85% being singletons. Sequencing of TCR beta covered CD8+ and CD4+ T cells obtained from blood.

The chain carries TRBV5-1 and TRBJ1-1, with 7 positions matching TRBD1. This sequence was found in a human donor in good health. Sequences were obtained from CD4+ T cells from PBMCs. CDR3 nucleotides: TGCGCCAGCAGCCCCGGACAGGACCGATCGACTGAAGCTTTCTTT. It encodes CASSPGQDRSTEAFF.